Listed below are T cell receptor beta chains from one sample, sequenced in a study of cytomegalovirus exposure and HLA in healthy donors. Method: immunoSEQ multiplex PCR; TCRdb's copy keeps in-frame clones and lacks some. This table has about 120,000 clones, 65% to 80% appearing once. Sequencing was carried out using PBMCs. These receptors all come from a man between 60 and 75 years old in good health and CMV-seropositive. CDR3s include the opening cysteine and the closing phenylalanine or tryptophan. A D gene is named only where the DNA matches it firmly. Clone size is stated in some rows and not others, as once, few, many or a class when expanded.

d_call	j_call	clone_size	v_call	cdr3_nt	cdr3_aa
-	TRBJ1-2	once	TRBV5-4	TGTGCCAGCAGCTTGGACAGGACGGGAGGTCTCGATGGCTACACCTTC	CASSLDRTGGLDGYTF
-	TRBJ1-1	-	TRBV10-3	TGTGCCATCAGCGGGGGACGGGTGAACACTGAAGCTTTCTTT	CAISGGRVNTEAFF
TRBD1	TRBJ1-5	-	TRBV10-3	TGTGCCATCAGCGACGACAGGGCTGCAGATCAGCCCCAGCATTTT	CAISDDRAADQPQHF
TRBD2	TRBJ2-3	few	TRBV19	TGTGCCAGTAGTATAGCCTCGACTAGCGGGGGCGGGAGAGATACGCAGTATTTT	CASSIASTSGGGRDTQYF
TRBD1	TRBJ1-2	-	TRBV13	TGTGCCAGCAGCCTGGGACAGGGTCTACACTATGGCTACACCTTC	CASSLGQGLHYGYTF
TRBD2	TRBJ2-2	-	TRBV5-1	TGCGCCAGCAGCAGCACCCCAAGCGGGGGCTTGTCCGGGGAGCTGTTTTTT	CASSSTPSGGLSGELFF
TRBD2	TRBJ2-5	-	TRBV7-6	TGTGCCAGCAGCTTAGATCGGGCAGGGAGGGCCCAAGAGACCCAGTACTTC	CASSLDRAGRAQETQYF
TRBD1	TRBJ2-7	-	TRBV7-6	TGTGCCAGCAGCCCGCGGGACAGGGTAGATTATGTCGAGCAGTACTTC	CASSPRDRVDYVEQYF
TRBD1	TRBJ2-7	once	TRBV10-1	TGCGCCAGCAGCCAGGGACAGGGGACGGGTGAGCAGTACTTC	CASSQGQGTGEQYF
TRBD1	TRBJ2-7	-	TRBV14	TGTGCCAGCAGCCCGGACAGGGCCTACGAGCAGTACTTC	CASSPDRAYEQYF
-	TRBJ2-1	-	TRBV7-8	TGTGCCAGCAGCATATTTGGGCGACAGGGGAGGGGTGAGCAGTTCTTC	CASSIFGRQGRGEQFF
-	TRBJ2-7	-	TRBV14	TGTGCCAGCAGCCACTTGACAGCCTCCTACGAGCAGTACTTC	CASSHLTASYEQYF
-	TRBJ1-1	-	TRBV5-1	TGCGCCAGCAGCTTCACTACGAACACTGAAGCTTTCTTT	CASSFTTNTEAFF
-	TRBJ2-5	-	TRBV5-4	TGTGCCAGCAGCCGAGATAAGACGGGATACCAAGAGACCCAGTACTTC	CASSRDKTGYQETQYF
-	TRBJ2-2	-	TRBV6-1	TGTGCCAGCAGTGAAGTGGGAGCGGAGTATGGCGGGGAGCTGTTTTTT	CASSEVGAEYGGELFF
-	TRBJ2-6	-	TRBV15	TGTGCCACCAGCAGTGCACAGGGTAGGGCGACTTTC	CATSSAQGRATF
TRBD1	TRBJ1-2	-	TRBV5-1	TGCGCCAGCAGCCTTGGGACAGGGTACGGCTACACCTTC	CASSLGTGYGYTF
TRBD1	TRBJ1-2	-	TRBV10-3	TGTGCCATCAGGGACCGGGACAGGGTTGTATATGGCTACACCTTC	CAIRDRDRVVYGYTF
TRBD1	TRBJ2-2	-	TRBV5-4	TGTGCCAGCAGCTCCGGTCCCGGGACAGGGGGCCCCGGGGAGCTGTTTTTT	CASSSGPGTGGPGELFF
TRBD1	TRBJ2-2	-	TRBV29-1	TGCAGCGTCGCCGGCCACAGGGGCACCGGGGAGCTGTTTTTT	CSVAGHRGTGELFF
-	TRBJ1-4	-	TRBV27	TGTGCCAGCAGTTTAGGGCCCACAACTAATGAAAAACTGTTTTTT	CASSLGPTTNEKLFF
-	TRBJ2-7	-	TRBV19	TGTGCCAGTAGTGTGCGGGGTAATAGCGGCTACGAGCAGTACTTC	CASSVRGNSGYEQYF
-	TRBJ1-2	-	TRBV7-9	TGTGCCAGCAGCCCAGGAATGGGAGGGAGTGGCTACACCTTC	CASSPGMGGSGYTF
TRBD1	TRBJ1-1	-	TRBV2	TGTGCCAGCAGGGGACAGGGTGGCACTGAAGCTTTCTTT	CASRGQGGTEAFF
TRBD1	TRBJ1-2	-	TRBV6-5	TGTGCCAGCAGTTACGGGACAGTCTATGGCTACACCTTC	CASSYGTVYGYTF
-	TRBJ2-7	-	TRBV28	TGTGCCAGCAGACCGGAGAACTACGAGCAGTACTTC	CASRPENYEQYF
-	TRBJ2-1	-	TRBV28	TGTGCCAGCACCGGAGGGGCGGACAATGAGCAGTTCTTC	CASTGGADNEQFF
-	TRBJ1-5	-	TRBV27	TGTGCCAGCGGTTATTTGGGCGGGGCAAACCAGCCCCAGCATTTT	CASGYLGGANQPQHF
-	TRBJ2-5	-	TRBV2	TGTGCCAGCAGTGAAGTGGGGGCGACAGACAAAAAGCAGTACTTC	CASSEVGATDKKQYF
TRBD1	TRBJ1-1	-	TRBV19	TGTGCCACCCAAGACAGGGTAATGAACACTGAAGCTTTCTTT	CATQDRVMNTEAFF
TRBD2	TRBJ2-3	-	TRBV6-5	TGTGCCAGCAGTTACGGCCTAGCGGGGGGAGGAGATACGCAGTATTTT	CASSYGLAGGGDTQYF
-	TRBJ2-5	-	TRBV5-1	TGCGCCAGCAGTCTAGGGGGCCAAGAGACCCAGTACTTC	CASSLGGQETQYF
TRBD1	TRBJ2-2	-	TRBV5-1	TGCGCCAGCAGCTTGTTGGGGACAGGGAACACCGGGGAGCTGTTTTTT	CASSLLGTGNTGELFF
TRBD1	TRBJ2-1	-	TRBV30	TGTGCCTGGAGTGTAGGGACAGGGGGATGGAATGAGCAGTTCTTC	CAWSVGTGGWNEQFF
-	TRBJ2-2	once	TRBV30	TGTGCCTGGAGTGTTCGACGGCTAGTATCGGCCGGGGAGCTGTTTTTT	CAWSVRRLVSAGELFF
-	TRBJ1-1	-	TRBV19	TGTGCCAGTAGTATTACTATGAACACTGAAGCTTTCTTT	CASSITMNTEAFF
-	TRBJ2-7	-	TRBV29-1	TGCAGCGTTGTTACAGGGTTGAACAACGAGCAGTACTTC	CSVVTGLNNEQYF
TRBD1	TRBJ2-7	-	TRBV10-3	TGTGCCATCAGAGACGCCACGGGACAGGGGTTCTACGAGCAGTACTTC	CAIRDATGQGFYEQYF
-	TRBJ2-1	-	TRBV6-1	TGTGCCAGCAGTGAGAAGGGGTTAAGCGATGAGCAGTTCTTC	CASSEKGLSDEQFF
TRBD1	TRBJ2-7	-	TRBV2	TGTGCCAGCAGCATTGACAGGGTGGGTTACGAGCAGTACTTC	CASSIDRVGYEQYF
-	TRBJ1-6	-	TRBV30	TGTGCCTGGAAGAAAACGAGCTCCTATAATTCACCCCTCCACTTT	CAWKKTSSYNSPLHF
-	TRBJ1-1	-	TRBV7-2	TGTGCCAGCAACCTCCGGGGGGGGAACACTGAAGCTTTCTTT	CASNLRGGNTEAFF